Sequencing of this T cell receptor beta chain was carried out in a study of cytomegalovirus exposure and HLA in healthy donors. As for the study in general: Prior work identified roughly 120 million unique TCR beta sequences in 150 million to 200 million T cells.

Worth noting for this clone: Its antigen is not known.

The PCR had 60 Vbeta and 13 Jbeta primers. TCRdb's table, derived via immunoSEQ multiplex PCR, lists solely in-frame clones and lacks some. The sample includes roughly 61,000 clones, 70% to 90% seen only once; the top ten take around 5.9%. The V end lost 5 bases, the J end lost 5 bases, and 9 bases lay between the germline ends. Looked up from germline, CDR1 is SSHAT and CDR2 is FNYEAQ (reference sequence). The CDR3 has 13 amino acids. Study findings and constraints: Some V segments, including TRBV6-2 and TRBV6-3, were excluded as indistinguishable.

The sequenced material came from PBMCs. The chain joins TRBV7-7 to TRBJ1-4; a possible D gene is TRBD1 (5 bases). This TCR derives from a male donor in good health and CMV-seronegative. Here the CDR3 reads CASSIRQNEKLFF. The CDR3 DNA reads as TGTGCCAGCAGCATACGACAGAATGAAAAACTGTTTTTT. The whole variable domain, remainder taken from reference TRBV7-7 and TRBJ1-4, is GAGVSQSPRYKVTKRGQDVTLRCDPISSHATLYWYQQALGQGPEFLTYFNYEAQPDKSGLPSDRFSAERPEGSISTLTIQRTEQRDSAMYRCASSIRQNEKLFFGSGTQLSVL.